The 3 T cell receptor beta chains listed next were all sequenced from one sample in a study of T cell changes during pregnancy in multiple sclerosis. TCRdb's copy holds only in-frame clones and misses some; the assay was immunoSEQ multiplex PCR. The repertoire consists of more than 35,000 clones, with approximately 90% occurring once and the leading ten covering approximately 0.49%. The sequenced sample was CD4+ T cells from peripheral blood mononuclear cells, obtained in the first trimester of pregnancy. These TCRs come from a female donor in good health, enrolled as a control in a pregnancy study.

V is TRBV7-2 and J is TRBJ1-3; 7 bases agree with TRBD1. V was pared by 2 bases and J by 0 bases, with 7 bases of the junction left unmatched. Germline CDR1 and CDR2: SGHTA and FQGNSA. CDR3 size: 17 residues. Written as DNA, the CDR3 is TGTGCCAGCAGCTTAATTTTATCAGGGGGCTCTGGAAACACCATATATTTT. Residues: CASSLILSGGSGNTIYF.

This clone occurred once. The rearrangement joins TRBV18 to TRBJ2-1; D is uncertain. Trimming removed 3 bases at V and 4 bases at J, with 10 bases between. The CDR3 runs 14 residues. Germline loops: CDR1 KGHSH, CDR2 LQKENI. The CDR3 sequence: CASSPGGIYNEQFF. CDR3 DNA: TGTGCCAGCTCACCTGGCGGTATTTACAATGAGCAGTTCTTC. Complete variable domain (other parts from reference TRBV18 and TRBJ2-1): NAGVMQNPRHLVRRRGQEARLRCSPMKGHSHVYWYRQLPEEGLKFMVYLQKENIIDESGMPKERFSAEFPKEGPSILRIQQVVRGDSAAYFCASSPGGIYNEQFFGPGTRLTVL.

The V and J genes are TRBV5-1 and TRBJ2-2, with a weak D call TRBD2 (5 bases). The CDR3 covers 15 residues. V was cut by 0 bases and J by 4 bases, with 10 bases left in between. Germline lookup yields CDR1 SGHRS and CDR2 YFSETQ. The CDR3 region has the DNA TGCGCCAGCAGCTTGGGTGGCGCGGGCACCGGGGAGCTGTTTTTT. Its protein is CASSLGGAGTGELFF.